Following are 7 T cell receptor beta chains from one sample sequenced in a study of response to subunit inactivated influenza vaccine. Each CDR3 protein is one row after TCRdb ran MiXCR on the RT-PCR reads. The table has about 580,000 distinct CDR3 sequences, around 13% seen once; the top ten hold 11%. This specimen consisted of PBMCs from blood, obtained approximately 13 days after vaccination. The receptors stem from a man between 45 and 60 years old who received an inactivated influenza vaccine.

CDR3 residues: CASSQDSGGASNEQFF. CDR3 nucleotide sequence: TGTGCCAGCAGCCAAGATAGCGGGGGGGCGTCCAATGAGCAGTTCTTC. The chain couples TRBV4-2 to TRBJ2-1; 11 bases agree with TRBD2. Trimming took 0 bases from V and 6 from J; bases not matched to a gene: 4. CDR3 length: 16 amino acids. Looked up from germline, CDR1 is LGHNA and CDR2 is YNFKEQ.

J is TRBJ2-5 and V is TRBV10-3; 11 nucleotides line up with TRBD2. The germline gives CDR1 ENHRY, CDR2 SYGVKD. This CDR3 has 13 residues. V lost 10 bases, J lost 3 bases, and 4 bases stayed unmatched. CDR3: CASGTSGKETQYF. DNA for the CDR3: TGTGCCAGCGGGACTAGCGGAAAAGAGACCCAGTACTTC.

With respect to this clonotype: A read error is possible here, since a much larger clone lies one base away. CDR3 sequence: CASSSQGRYEQYF. As DNA, the CDR3 is TGTGCCAGCAGCTCACAGGGGCGCTACGAGCAGTACTTC. The gene calls are TRBV7-8 and TRBJ2-7; 7 nucleotides line up with TRBD1. Germline assignment: CDR1 SGHVS and CDR2 FQNEAQ. CDR3 size: 13 residues. Germline trimming cut 4 bases from V and 3 bases from J; bases unmatched to any gene: 3.

The chain combines TRBV7-2 with TRBJ2-2; a weak D match, TRBD2 (6 bases). The V and J ends lost 0 bases and 6 bases respectively, with 11 bases between them. The germline CDR1 and CDR2 sequences are SGHTA and FQGNSA. The CDR3 has 15 residues. This chain's CDR3 is CASSLARGTPGELFF. The DNA of the CDR3 is TGTGCCAGCAGCTTAGCGCGCGGGACCCCCGGGGAGCTGTTTTTT.

The gene calls are TRBV7-8 and TRBJ1-5, with no clear D. Trimming cost V 2 bases and J 3 bases, with 17 bases left between them. This CDR3 has 17 amino acids. The germline V gene has CDR1 SGHVS and CDR2 FQNEAQ. CDR3 residues: CASSLNSGGGVNQPQHF. The CDR3, as DNA: TGTGCCAGCAGCTTAAATTCCGGTGGAGGCGTCAATCAGCCCCAGCATTTT.

This clonotype occurred a few times. This sequence joins TRBV20-1 and TRBJ2-1; 9 nucleotides agree with TRBD2. Trimming at V came to 2 bases and at J to 6 bases, leaving 8 bases not matched to a gene. This CDR3 has 15 residues. Germline V gene sequence: CDR1 DFQATT, CDR2 SNEGSKA (reference sequence). The CDR3 protein is CSARSRRGGTNEQFF. The CDR3 DNA sequence: TGCAGTGCTAGATCTAGGCGGGGGGGAACCAATGAGCAGTTCTTC.

This chain joins TRBV5-1 and TRBJ2-5; maybe TRBD2 (6 bases). Germline values: CDR1 SGHRS, CDR2 YFSETQ. Trimming left V 0 bases short and J 2 bases short, with 11 bases between. The CDR3 runs 15 residues. As DNA, the CDR3 is TGCGCCAGCAGCTTGGCGGTCCGGGGGCAAGAGACCCAGTACTTC. It encodes CASSLAVRGQETQYF.